The present entry profiles one T cell receptor (beta chain) with its context. Its antigen is undetermined. This entry is derived from a study of neoadjuvant anti-PD-1 for oral cavity cancer. Background on the study: Around day 43, patients without progression received a fourth nivolumab dose before surgery.

Study-level results: Only a few patients per response group were TCR-analyzed; validation needed.

No culture or expansion preceded analysis of these blood cells. The method was immunoSEQ multiplex PCR; TCRdb's version includes in-frame clones alone and lacks a portion of them. The sample includes tens of thousands of clones, around 80% of them seen just once. With 2 bases clipped from V and 5 bases from J, the junction kept 8 bases outside the gene matches. The CDR3 spans 15 residues. Germline V lookup: CDR1 MGHRA, CDR2 YSYEKL. The TCR sequence derives from a person between 40 and 85 years old with oral cavity squamous cell carcinoma. Here the sequenced sample was PBMCs, taken before nivolumab (anti-PD-1) treatment. This rearrangement joins TRBV4-1 to TRBJ1-1, with TRBD1 matching over 7 bases. This CDR3 is CASSQPTTGVTEAFF. In DNA, the CDR3 is TGCGCCAGCAGCCAACCCACCACAGGGGTAACTGAAGCTTTCTTT.